This entry lists 19 T cell receptor beta chains sequenced from one sample in a study of blood T cells in healthy people across ages. The second PCR ran roughly 7 to 12 cycles with a sample-barcoded 5' primer and J-beta primers. MiXCR, applied by TCRdb to the 5' RACE reads, yields one record per CDR3 protein. This table holds about 690,000 distinct CDR3 sequences, approximately 40% found once. Sequencing input: blood. These receptors originate from a man at least 80 years old in good health.

A note on this clonotype: This may come from a read error, since a much larger clone is one base off. The CDR3 region has the DNA TGTGCCAGCAGCTCACGCGTCGGACAGGAGCAGTACTTC. The encoded protein is CASSSRVGQEQYF. V usage is TRBV7-3 and J usage is TRBJ2-5; the match to TRBD1 covers 7 bases. Germline CDR1 and CDR2: SGHTA and FQGTGA. Trimming cost V 4 bases and J 11 bases; bases outside gene matches: 10. The CDR3 is 13 amino acids.

This clonotype was counted between two and nine times. The chain joins TRBV20-1 to TRBJ2-1; 11 bases are shared with TRBD2. The V segment lost 5 bases and the J segment 6 bases; nucleotides outside the gene matches: 6. The CDR3 runs 14 residues. Germline CDR1 is DFQATT and CDR2 is SNEGSKA (reference sequence). CDR3 residues: CSAPGTSGINEQFF. In DNA form, the CDR3 reads TGCAGTGCTCCCGGGACTAGCGGAATCAATGAGCAGTTCTTC.

Comments on this clonotype: A much larger clone sits a single nucleotide away, making a read error possible. The chain has TRBV24-1 and TRBJ2-5; 8 positions agree with TRBD2. With the DNA end fitting TRBJ2-1 better, the J assignment may be wrong. This CDR3 is built from 13 residues. CDR1 is KGHDR and CDR2 is SFDVKD in the germline V gene. The CDR3 region is CAPPTGGQETQFF. In nucleotides, the CDR3 is TGTGCCCCCCCCACGGGGGGGCAAGAGACCCAGTTCTTC.

The chain links TRBV30 to TRBJ2-7, with a tentative D call TRBD1 (5 bases). The CDR3 is made up of 15 amino acids. V was trimmed by 0 bases and J by 1 base, leaving 13 bases between them. Germline CDR1 GTSNPN, CDR2 SVGIG (reference sequence). CDR3 nucleotide sequence: TGTGCCTGGAGTGTCAGACAGTTGGGGTCCTACGAGCAGTACTTC. Protein: CAWSVRQLGSYEQYF.

V gene TRBV30 combines with J gene TRBJ1-4; D is uncertain. Germline CDR1 reads GTSNPN; CDR2 reads SVGIG (reference sequence). V lost 0 bases and J 8 bases, leaving 22 bases between the germline ends. This CDR3 region has 17 residues. CDR3: CAWSVNRLASFGEKLFF. Written as DNA, the CDR3 is TGTGCCTGGAGTGTAAACCGGCTGGCGAGTTTTGGGGAAAAACTGTTTTTT.

The chain uses TRBV12-3 or TRBV12-4 and TRBJ1-5; D not resolved. The V and J ends lost 2 bases and 0 bases respectively, with 8 bases between them. This CDR3 has 15 residues. The chain's CDR3 is CASSLRGDSNQPQHF. The DNA for the CDR3 is TGTGCCAGCAGTTTAAGAGGAGATAGCAATCAGCCCCAGCATTTT.

The V call is TRBV7-2, the J call TRBJ2-3, with TRBD2 matching 7 bases. This CDR3 is 16 amino acids long. Germline CDR1 and CDR2: SGHTA and FQGNSA. Losses at the gene ends were 3 bases for V and 2 bases for J; bases not matched to a gene: 8. CDR3 sequence: CASSFPAGDYTDTQYF. CDR3 coding DNA: TGTGCCAGCAGCTTTCCGGCGGGGGACTACACAGATACGCAGTATTTT.

The rearrangement joins TRBV14 to TRBJ2-4; TRBD1 matches 8 bases. The J call could be wrong; TRBJ2-7 is a better fit for the DNA end. The V gene's germline CDR1 is SGHDN and CDR2 FVKESK. The CDR3 is 15 residues long. The CDR3 DNA reads as TGTGCCAGCAGCCAAGATAATTGGACAGGGAACGAGCAGTACTTC. Translation gives CASSQDNWTGNEQYF.

The table lists this clonotype with many counts. CDR3 sequence reads: CASSFGQNYGYTF. CDR3 bases: TGTGCCAGCAGTTTTGGACAGAACTATGGCTACACCTTC. The chain employs TRBV12-3 or TRBV12-4 and TRBJ1-2; tentatively, D is TRBD1 (6 bases). The CDR3 sequence is 13 residues long. V lost 3 bases and J lost 2, with 7 bases in between.

This clonotype turned up a few times. V usage is TRBV21-1 and J usage is TRBJ2-7. TRBV21-1 is an annotated pseudogene. CDR3 length: 13 amino acids. The CDR3 nucleotides are TGTGCCAGCAGCAATAAGCTAAACTACGAGCAGTACTTC. Translating it yields CASSNKLNYEQYF.

J is TRBJ2-5 and V is TRBV6-6; 8 bases fit TRBD1. Matching the DNA end better, TRBJ2-7 makes the J call doubtful. Germline CDR1 reads MNHNY; CDR2 reads SVGAGI (reference sequence). The CDR3 length is 16 residues. As DNA, the CDR3 is TGTGCCAGCAGTTACTCACTTCGGACAGGGACCTACGAGCAGTACTTC. It codes for CASSYSLRTGTYEQYF.

This clonotype appeared many times. The chain links TRBV7-9 to TRBJ2-1; 9 nucleotides agree with TRBD2. Germline V gene sequence: CDR1 SEHNR, CDR2 FQNEAQ (reference sequence). V lost 5 bases and J lost 2; bases outside the gene matches: 7. The CDR3 length is 16 residues. DNA for the CDR3: TGTGCCAGCAGCCTATCTATAGCGGGGGCCTACAATGAGCAGTTCTTC. Amino acids: CASSLSIAGAYNEQFF. Together with reference TRBV7-9 and TRBJ2-1, the CDR3 gives the full variable domain: DTGVSQNPRHKITKRGQNVTFRCDPISEHNRLYWYRQTLGQGPEFLTYFQNEAQLEKSRLLSDRFSAERPKGSFSTLEIQRTEQGDSAMYLCASSLSIAGAYNEQFFGPGTRLTVL.

This clonotype was recorded a few times. The chain employs TRBV6-5 and TRBJ1-2, with D perhaps TRBD1 (5 bases). The CDR3 is 13 residues long. Germline-derived CDR1 and CDR2 are MNHEY and SVGAGI. V was clipped by 5 bases and J by 4 bases, with 11 bases between them. The CDR3: CASSPRQIYGYTF. The CDR3 DNA is TGTGCCAGCAGTCCCCGACAGATCTATGGCTACACCTTC.

This clonotype was counted between two and nine times. The rearrangement uses TRBV27 and TRBJ2-6, with TRBD2 matching 7 bases. V gave up 10 bases and J gave up 3 bases; unmatched junction bases: 18. The CDR3 sequence is 18 residues long. From germline, CDR1 is MNHEY and CDR2 SMNVEV (reference sequence). CDR3 residues: CATGSLGRGIFGANVLTF. CDR3 DNA sequence: TGTGCCACCGGGTCGTTGGGGAGGGGCATCTTTGGGGCCAACGTCCTGACTTTC.

The rearrangement uses TRBV20-1 and TRBJ2-5; TRBD2 aligns across 10 bases. The ends lost 3 bases at V and 3 bases at J; junction bases unmatched: 4. Per germline, CDR1 DFQATT and CDR2 SNEGSKA (reference sequence). The CDR3 extends over 14 amino acids. CDR3 nucleotide sequence: TGCAGTGCTAGCCGGACTAGCGGTAAAGAGACCCAGTACTTC. Its translation is CSASRTSGKETQYF.

The rearrangement joins TRBV12-3 or TRBV12-4 to TRBJ2-1; the match to TRBD2 covers 9 bases. Losses at the gene ends were 3 bases for V and 15 bases for J; bases not matched to a gene: 9. The length of the CDR3 is 13 residues. CDR3 loop: CASSFGSAGGPFF. In DNA form, the CDR3 reads TGTGCCAGCAGTTTTGGATCGGCGGGGGGGCCGTTCTTC.

In its sample, this clonotype was seen once. The chain joins TRBV5-1 to TRBJ1-6, with a weak D call TRBD1 (6 bases). CDR3 size: 15 residues. V lost 2 bases, J lost 5 bases, and 11 bases lay in between. The germline V gene has CDR1 SGHRS and CDR2 YFSETQ. The DNA of the CDR3 is TGCGCCAGCAGCTTTCGGACAGAGAATAATTCACCCCTCCACTTT. Translating gives CASSFRTENNSPLHF.

This chain joins TRBV2 and TRBJ2-4; D is undetermined. The CDR3 is 14 amino acids. Trimming removed 3 bases from V and 0 bases from J, with 6 bases in between. Germline values: CDR1 SNHLY, CDR2 FYNNEI. In nucleotides, the CDR3 is TGTGCCAGCAGTGATCCACTAGCCAAAAACATTCAGTACTTC. This codes for CASSDPLAKNIQYF.

Concerning this clonotype: The germline gene is not matched at one end of the junction; a read error may be the cause. The CDR3 DNA reads as TGTGCCAGCAGCCTTAGTCGGGGGGCGAGCTCCTACGAACAGTACTTC. This codes for CASSLSRGASSYEQYF. This chain connects TRBV4-2 to TRBJ2-7; a possible D gene is TRBD2 (7 bases). The germline gives CDR1 LGHNA, CDR2 YNFKEQ. The length of the CDR3 is 16 residues.